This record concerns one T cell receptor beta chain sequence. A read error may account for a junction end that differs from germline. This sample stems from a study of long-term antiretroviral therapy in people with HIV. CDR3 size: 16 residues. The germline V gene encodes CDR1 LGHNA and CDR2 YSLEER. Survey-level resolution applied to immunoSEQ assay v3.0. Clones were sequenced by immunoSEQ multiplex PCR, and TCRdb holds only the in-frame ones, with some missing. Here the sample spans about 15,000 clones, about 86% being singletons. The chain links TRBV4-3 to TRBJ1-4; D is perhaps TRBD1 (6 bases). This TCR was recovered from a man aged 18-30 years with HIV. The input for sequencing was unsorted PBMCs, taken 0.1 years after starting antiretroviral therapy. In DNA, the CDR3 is TGCGCCAGCAGCCAAGATATAGGGACAACTGATGAAAAACTGTTTTTT. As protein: CASSQDIGTTDEKLFF.